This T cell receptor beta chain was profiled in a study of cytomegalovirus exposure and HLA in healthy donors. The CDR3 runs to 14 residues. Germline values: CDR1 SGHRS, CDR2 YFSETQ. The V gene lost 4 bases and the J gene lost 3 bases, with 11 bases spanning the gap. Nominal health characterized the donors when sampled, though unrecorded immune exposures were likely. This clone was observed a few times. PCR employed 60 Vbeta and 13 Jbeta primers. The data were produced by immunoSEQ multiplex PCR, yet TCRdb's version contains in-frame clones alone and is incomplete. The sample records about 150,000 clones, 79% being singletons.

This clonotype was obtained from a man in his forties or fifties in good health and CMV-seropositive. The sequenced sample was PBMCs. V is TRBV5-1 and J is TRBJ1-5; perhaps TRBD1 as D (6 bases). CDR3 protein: CASSPDSPNQPQHF. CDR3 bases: TGCGCCAGCAGCCCGGACAGTCCCAATCAGCCCCAGCATTTT.